A single sample gave rise to the 21 T cell receptor beta chains below, sequenced in a study of CD8+ T cells in alopecia areata. cDNA prepared by RNA extraction and subsequent reverse transcription served as the template for sequencing. Sequencing was performed with immunoSEQ multiplex PCR; in TCRdb, only in-frame clones are kept and a portion is missing. The sample comprises roughly 100,000 clones, approximately 58% of which are singletons, and 8% to 10% rests with the top ten. Specimen: CD4+ T cells sorted from blood. The receptors were sampled from a human donor in good health.

The chain couples TRBV30 to TRBJ1-1; no clear D gene. The ends were cut back, 0 bases at V and 1 base at J, with 12 bases in the middle. CDR3 length: 15 amino acids. Germline assignment: CDR1 GTSNPN and CDR2 SVGIG (reference sequence). The CDR3 here is CAWSVHYNSNTEAFF. The DNA for the CDR3 is TGTGCCTGGAGTGTACATTACAACTCGAACACTGAAGCTTTCTTT.

The gene calls are TRBV5-6 and TRBJ1-1, with D possibly being TRBD1 (6 bases). The CDR3 spans 14 residues. V was cut by 4 bases and J by 4 bases, with 14 bases left in between. In germline, CDR1 is SGHDT, CDR2 YYEEEE. The CDR3 region has the DNA TGTGCCAGCAGCGTGTGGACAGAACCCACTGAAGCTTTCTTT. Translating it yields CASSVWTEPTEAFF.

This clone was seen only a few times. The V call is TRBV28, the J call TRBJ1-1, with 7 bases that match TRBD1. CDR3 length equals 13 residues. Germline CDR1 is MDHEN and CDR2 is SYDVKM. With V trimmed by 8 bases and J by 0 bases, 3 bases remained unmatched. The CDR3 loop is CASSQGMNTEAFF. The CDR3 region has the DNA TGTGCCAGCTCACAGGGGATGAACACTGAAGCTTTCTTT.

The chain couples TRBV30 to TRBJ2-5; unclear D gene. This CDR3 contains 11 residues. Germline lookup yields CDR1 GTSNPN and CDR2 SVGIG (reference sequence). The V end was cut by 2 bases, the J end by 9 bases, with 10 bases between. The CDR3 spells CAWSSSQSQYF. For the CDR3, the DNA is TGTGCCTGGAGTTCCAGTCAATCCCAGTACTTC.

The rearrangement links TRBV5-1 to TRBJ2-1, with D possibly being TRBD1 or TRBD2 (5 bases each). Trimming pared 7 bases from V and 2 bases from J, leaving 10 bases between. This CDR3 comprises 13 residues. Per germline, CDR1 SGHRS and CDR2 YFSETQ. The CDR3 DNA reads as TGCGCCAGCCGGGACGCTACCTACAATGAGCAGTTCTTC. Its translation: CASRDATYNEQFF.

The chain joins TRBV30 to TRBJ1-3; no reliable D call. CDR1 and CDR2 (germline): GTSNPN, SVGIG (reference sequence). This CDR3 spans 13 amino acids. Trimming removed 5 bases at V and 0 bases at J, with 8 bases between. In DNA form, the CDR3 reads TGTGCCTGGGGCTTGGACTCTGGAAACACCATATATTTT. It translates to CAWGLDSGNTIYF.

The chain couples TRBV5-1 to TRBJ2-3; 9 bases fit TRBD1. The germline gives CDR1 SGHRS, CDR2 YFSETQ. The CDR3 spans 17 residues. Unmatched junction bases numbered 7, after V lost 0 bases and J lost 2 bases. CDR3 coding DNA: TGCGCCAGCAGCTTGGTAGAGGGACAGGGCGACACAGATACGCAGTATTTT. This gives the protein CASSLVEGQGDTDTQYF. The whole variable domain, remainder taken from reference TRBV5-1 and TRBJ2-3, is KAGVTQTPRYLIKTRGQQVTLSCSPISGHRSVSWYQQTPGQGLQFLFEYFSETQRNKGNFPGRFSGRQFSNSRSEMNVSTLELGDSALYLCASSLVEGQGDTDTQYFGPGTRLTVL.

This clone came up a few times. The chain uses TRBV5-1 and TRBJ2-3; TRBD1 might be the D (6 bases). The V gene lost 0 bases and the J gene lost 4 bases, with 15 bases spanning the gap. This CDR3 is 16 amino acids long. Germline values: CDR1 SGHRS, CDR2 YFSETQ. CDR3 sequence reads: CASSLAITGKADTQYF. The DNA of the CDR3 is TGCGCCAGCAGCTTGGCCATCACAGGGAAAGCAGATACGCAGTATTTT.

The V call is TRBV14, the J call TRBJ2-7; no reliable D call. V lost 0 bases to trimming and J lost 7 bases, with 16 bases between them. Germline assignment: CDR1 SGHDN and CDR2 FVKESK. This CDR3 has 15 amino acids. CDR3: CASSQDAILIREQYF. Here the CDR3 DNA reads TGTGCCAGCAGCCAAGACGCGATCTTAATTCGGGAGCAGTACTTC. Using reference TRBV14 and TRBJ2-7 for the parts outside the CDR3, the full variable domain is EAGVTQFPSHSVIEKGQTVTLRCDPISGHDNLYWYRRVMGKEIKFLLHFVKESKQDESGMPNNRFLAERTGGTYSTLKVQPAELEDSGVYFCASSQDAILIREQYFGPGTRLTVT.

The sample holds many counts of this clone. V is TRBV5-1 and J is TRBJ2-3; unclear D gene. V was trimmed by 3 bases and J by 1 base, leaving 9 bases between them. Germline values: CDR1 SGHRS, CDR2 YFSETQ. The CDR3 sequence is 14 residues long. As DNA, the CDR3 is TGCGCCAGCAGCTCAAGGGTGGGCACAGATACGCAGTATTTT. Translating gives CASSSRVGTDTQYF.

The chain employs TRBV6-6 and TRBJ2-6; D is ambiguous. This CDR3 has 15 residues. Trimming pared 0 bases from V and 0 bases from J, leaving 3 bases between. Germline CDR1 and CDR2: MNHNY and SVGAGI (reference sequence). CDR3 residues: CASSYSGSGANVLTF. The DNA for the CDR3 is TGTGCCAGCAGTTACTCCGGCTCTGGGGCCAACGTCCTGACTTTC.

This clone was seen a handful of times. V gene TRBV10-2 combines with J gene TRBJ2-7; tentatively, D is TRBD1 (5 bases). This CDR3 comprises 13 residues. Germline CDR1 is WSHSY and CDR2 is SAAADI. The V gene lost 2 bases and the J gene lost 7 bases, with 12 bases spanning the gap. CDR3 DNA: TGCGCCAGCAGTGAGAACAGGCCAGAAGAGCAGTACTTC. This codes for CASSENRPEEQYF.

The chain couples TRBV5-1 to TRBJ2-5, with D perhaps matching TRBD1 (6 bases). The germline gives CDR1 SGHRS, CDR2 YFSETQ. This CDR3 is 15 amino acids long. Trimming stripped 5 bases from V and 3 bases from J, with 17 bases between. CDR3: CASRTGTSEKETQYF. In DNA, the CDR3 is TGCGCCAGCAGGACGGGGACATCGGAGAAAGAGACCCAGTACTTC.

This clone was recorded only once. The chain has TRBV2 and TRBJ1-2; D may be TRBD1 (6 bases). Trimming stripped 2 bases from V and 2 bases from J, with 15 bases between. The CDR3 is 16 amino acids. Germline V gives CDR1 SNHLY, CDR2 FYNNEI. The CDR3: CASSERLGQGNYGYTF. DNA of the CDR3: TGTGCCAGCAGTGAACGTCTGGGGCAGGGGAACTATGGCTACACCTTC.

The chain uses TRBV6-1 and TRBJ1-2; perhaps TRBD1 as D (6 bases). Germline CDR1 MNHNS, CDR2 SASEGT. The CDR3 has 13 amino acids. V was clipped by 7 bases and J by 3 bases, with 12 bases between them. The CDR3 nucleotides are TGTGCCAGCACGACGACAGGATACTATGGCTACACCTTC. It translates to CASTTTGYYGYTF.

The chain carries TRBV4-3 and TRBJ2-1; the match to TRBD2 covers 7 bases. V was pared by 3 bases and J by 0 bases, with 5 bases of the junction left unmatched. The germline V gene encodes CDR1 LGHNA and CDR2 YSLEER. The CDR3 loop spans 16 amino acids. This CDR3 reads CASSHRASGSYNEQFF. For the CDR3, the DNA is TGCGCCAGCAGCCATCGGGCTAGCGGCTCCTACAATGAGCAGTTCTTC.

This clone came up a few times. The chain uses TRBV7-2 and TRBJ2-3; TRBD1 matches 10 bases. Trimming at V came to 3 bases and at J to 4 bases, leaving 7 bases not matched to a gene. Germline CDR1 and CDR2: SGHTA and FQGNSA. The CDR3 length is 16 residues. CDR3 nucleotide sequence: TGTGCCAGCAGCTTGAGACAGGGGGCGGTTGCAGATACGCAGTATTTT. It translates to CASSLRQGAVADTQYF.

CDR3 coding DNA: TGCGCCAGCAGCTTGTTATCGTCAGGGAACACCGGGGAGCTGTTTTTT. Its protein product is CASSLLSSGNTGELFF. This chain connects TRBV5-1 to TRBJ2-2; D is ambiguous. The CDR3 is made up of 16 amino acids. CDR1 and CDR2 from the germline V gene are SGHRS and YFSETQ. Trimming took off 1 base at V and 1 base at J, with 11 bases between the two ends.

This clone was observed a few times. The chain is built from TRBV29-1 and TRBJ1-3; a weak D match, TRBD1 (5 bases). The CDR3 totals 13 residues. V lost 4 bases and J lost 1, with 8 bases in between. Per the germline V gene, CDR1 is SQVTM and CDR2 is ANQGSEA. The CDR3 DNA reads TGCAGCGTTGCGGGGCGGTCTGGAAACACCATATATTTT. This gives the protein CSVAGRSGNTIYF.

This chain uses TRBV29-1 with TRBJ1-4, with TRBD1 matching 11 bases. The CDR3 runs 16 residues. J gave up 2 bases and V 4 bases, and 6 bases lay outside the gene matches. Germline CDR1 SQVTM, CDR2 ANQGSEA. The chain's CDR3 is CSVGGDRGTTNEKLFF. CDR3 in DNA: TGCAGCGTTGGAGGGGACAGGGGGACGACTAATGAAAAACTGTTTTTT.

This clone was counted only a few times. V usage is TRBV19 and J usage is TRBJ2-5; D is undetermined. The CDR3 has 13 amino acids. With 3 bases removed from V and 2 bases from J, the gap between germline ends came to 7 bases. Germline V CDR1 and CDR2: LNHDA, SQIVND (reference sequence). The DNA of the CDR3 is TGTGCCAGTAGTATTCAGATACAAGAGACCCAGTACTTC. Translating gives CASSIQIQETQYF.